What follows are 10 T cell receptor beta chains derived from one specimen sequenced in a study of shared clonotypes between healthy human individuals. Sequencing used immunoSEQ multiplex PCR; TCRdb keeps in-frame clones, though not all of them. The sample yields 2 million to 2.5 million clones, around 92% seen once. What was sequenced was naive CD4+ T cells from PBMCs. Specified subset: CD45RA+ positively selected. All receptors come from a man in his late teens or twenties in good health. Some clones in this sample may be carry-over from other donors' samples.

V and J are TRBV28 and TRBJ2-2; tentative D call: TRBD1 (5 bases). CDR3 length: 15 residues. Looked up from germline, CDR1 is MDHEN and CDR2 is SYDVKM. The V gene lost 1 base and the J gene lost 7 bases, with 13 bases spanning the gap. The CDR3 region has the DNA TGTGCCAGCAGTTTATTAATAGGGGATGGCGGGGAGCTGTTTTTT. It is translated as CASSLLIGDGGELFF. Using reference TRBV28 and TRBJ2-2 for the parts outside the CDR3, the full variable domain is DVKVTQSSRYLVKRTGEKVFLECVQDMDHENMFWYRQDPGLGLRLIYFSYDVKMKEKGDIPEGYSVSREKKERFSLILESASTNQTSMYLCASSLLIGDGGELFFGEGSRLTVL.

This chain uses TRBV9 with TRBJ2-4; 7 bases are a match to TRBD2. The ends lost 3 bases at V and 0 bases at J; junction bases unmatched: 27. Germline CDR1 reads SGDLS; CDR2 reads YYNGEE. The CDR3 is 23 residues long. For the CDR3, the DNA is TGTGCCAGCAGCGCGGAGGGGACTACTACTACTACTAGGGAGTTACTAGCCAAAAACATTCAGTACTTC. The encoded protein is CASSAEGTTTTTRELLAKNIQYF.

The rearrangement links TRBV9 to TRBJ2-3; 9 positions agree with TRBD1. The CDR3 spans 20 residues. Germline CDR1 SGDLS, CDR2 YYNGEE. Unmatched junction bases numbered 19, after V lost 3 bases and J lost 2 bases. CDR3 in amino acids: CASSARQGVIDTTYTDTQYF. The CDR3 coding sequence is TGTGCCAGCAGCGCCCGACAGGGGGTAATCGACACCACCTACACAGATACGCAGTATTTT.

The genes are TRBV7-2 and TRBJ2-7, with TRBD2 as a possible D gene (5 bases). The CDR3 spans 13 residues. Germline lookup yields CDR1 SGHTA and CDR2 FQGNSA. V lost 5 bases and J 3 bases, leaving 11 bases between the germline ends. The CDR3 coding sequence is TGTGCCAGCAGCATGTGGACTGACTACGAGCAGTACTTC. Translating gives CASSMWTDYEQYF. The full variable domain, its missing parts supplied by reference TRBV7-2 and TRBJ2-7, is GAGVSQSPSNKVTEKGKDVELRCDPISGHTALYWYRQSLGQGLEFLIYFQGNSAPDKSGLPSDRFSAERTGGSVSTLTIQRTQQEDSAVYLCASSMWTDYEQYFGPGTRLTVT.

The chain links TRBV9 to TRBJ2-1; 10 bases match TRBD2. From germline, CDR1 is SGDLS and CDR2 YYNGEE. The CDR3 spans 16 residues. V was clipped by 0 bases and J by 4 bases; unmatched bases: 4. For the CDR3, the DNA is TGTGCCAGCAGCGTAGGACGAGCGGGAGGGTACAATGAGCAGTTCTTC. This codes for CASSVGRAGGYNEQFF.

The chain is built from TRBV5-4 and TRBJ2-7, with D hard to call. The CDR3 has 13 residues. Germline CDR1 reads SGHNT; CDR2 reads YYREEE (reference sequence). V lost 4 bases and J lost 3, with 11 bases in between. As DNA, the CDR3 is TGTGCCAGCAGCCCTCACGGGTTCTACGAGCAGTACTTC. Translated: CASSPHGFYEQYF. Drawing the rest from reference TRBV5-4 and TRBJ2-7, the complete variable domain is ETGVTQSPTHLIKTRGQQVTLRCSSQSGHNTVSWYQQALGQGPQFIFQYYREEENGRGNFPPRFSGLQFPNYSSELNVNALELDDSALYLCASSPHGFYEQYFGPGTRLTVT.

The chain is built from TRBV19 and TRBJ1-1, with 8 bases lining up with TRBD1. Germline V lookup: CDR1 LNHDA, CDR2 SQIVND (reference sequence). This CDR3 has 17 amino acids. The V segment lost 4 bases and the J segment 0 bases; nucleotides outside the gene matches: 10. The CDR3 bases are TGTGCCAGTAGTAGGACAGGGCTCCTCTCGATGAACACTGAAGCTTTCTTT. It encodes CASSRTGLLSMNTEAFF.

The rearrangement uses TRBV9 and TRBJ2-7, with D possibly matching TRBD2 (6 bases). The CDR3 has 14 amino acids. CDR1 and CDR2 (germline): SGDLS, YYNGEE. V gave up 3 bases and J gave up 4 bases, with 14 bases separating them. This chain's CDR3 is CASSGSLGGYEQYF. CDR3 nucleotide sequence: TGTGCCAGCAGCGGATCGTTGGGGGGTTACGAGCAGTACTTC.

The V and J genes are TRBV6-5 and TRBJ2-7, with 10 bases matching TRBD1. The CDR3 is made up of 15 amino acids. The germline gives CDR1 MNHEY, CDR2 SVGAGI. Trimming took 6 bases from V and 4 from J; bases not matched to a gene: 9. The CDR3 DNA reads TGTGCCAGCAGCCGAGACAGGGGGCAAGCTTACGAGCAGTACTTC. This encodes CASSRDRGQAYEQYF.

V gene TRBV27 combines with J gene TRBJ1-2; TRBD1 matches 8 bases. Germline assignment: CDR1 MNHEY and CDR2 SMNVEV (reference sequence). The CDR3 has 13 amino acids. V shed 6 bases, J shed 10 bases, and the junction held 10 bases outside the gene matches. The CDR3 region has the DNA TGTGCCAGCAGCCTCAACGGACAGGGCGACTACACCTTC. It encodes CASSLNGQGDYTF.